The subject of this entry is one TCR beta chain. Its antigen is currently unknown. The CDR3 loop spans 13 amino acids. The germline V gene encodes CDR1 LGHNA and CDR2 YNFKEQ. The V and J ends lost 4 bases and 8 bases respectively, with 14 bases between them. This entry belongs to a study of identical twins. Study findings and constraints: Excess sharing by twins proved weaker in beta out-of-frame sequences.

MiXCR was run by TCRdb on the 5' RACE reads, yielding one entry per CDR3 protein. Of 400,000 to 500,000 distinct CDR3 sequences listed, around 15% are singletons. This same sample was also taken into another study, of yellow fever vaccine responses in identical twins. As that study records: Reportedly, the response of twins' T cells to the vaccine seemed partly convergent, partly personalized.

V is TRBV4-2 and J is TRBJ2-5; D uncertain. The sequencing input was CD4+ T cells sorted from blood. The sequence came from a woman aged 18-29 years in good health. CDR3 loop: CASSPRPLCTQYF. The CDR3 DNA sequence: TGTGCCAGCAGCCCCCGGCCCCTATGCACCCAGTACTTC.